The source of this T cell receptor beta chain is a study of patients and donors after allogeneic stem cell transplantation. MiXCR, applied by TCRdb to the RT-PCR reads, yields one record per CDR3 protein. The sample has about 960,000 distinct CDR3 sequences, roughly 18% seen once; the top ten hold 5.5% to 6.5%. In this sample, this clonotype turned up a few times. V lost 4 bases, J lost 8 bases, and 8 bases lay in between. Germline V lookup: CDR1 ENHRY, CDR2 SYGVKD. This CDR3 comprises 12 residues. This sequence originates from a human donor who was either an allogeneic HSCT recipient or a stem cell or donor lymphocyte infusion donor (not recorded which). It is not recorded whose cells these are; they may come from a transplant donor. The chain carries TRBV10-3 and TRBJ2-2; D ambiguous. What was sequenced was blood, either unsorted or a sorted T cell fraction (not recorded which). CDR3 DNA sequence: TGTGCCATCAGTGTGGTGGCGGGGGAGCTGTTTTTT. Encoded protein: CAISVVAGELFF.